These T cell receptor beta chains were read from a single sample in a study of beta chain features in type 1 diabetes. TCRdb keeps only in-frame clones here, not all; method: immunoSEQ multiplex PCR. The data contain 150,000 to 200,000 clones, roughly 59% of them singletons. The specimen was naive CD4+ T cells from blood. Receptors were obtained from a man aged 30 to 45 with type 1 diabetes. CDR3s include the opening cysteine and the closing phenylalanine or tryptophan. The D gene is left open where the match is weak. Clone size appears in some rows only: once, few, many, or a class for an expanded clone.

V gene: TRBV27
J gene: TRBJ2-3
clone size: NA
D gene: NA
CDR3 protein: CASSLNVQGGDTQYF
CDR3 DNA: TGTGCCAGCAGTTTAAATGTCCAGGGGGGCGATACGCAGTATTTT

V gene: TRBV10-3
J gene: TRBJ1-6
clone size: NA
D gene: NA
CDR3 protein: CAITEEGGSPLHF
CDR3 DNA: TGTGCCATCACCGAAGAGGGGGGATCACCCCTCCACTTT

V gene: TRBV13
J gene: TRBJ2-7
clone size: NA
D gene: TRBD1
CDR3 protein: CASSPGQAHEQYF
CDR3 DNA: TGTGCCAGCAGCCCAGGACAGGCCCACGAGCAGTACTTC

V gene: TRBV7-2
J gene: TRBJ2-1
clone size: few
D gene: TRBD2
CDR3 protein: CASRGRSSYNEQFF
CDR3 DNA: TGTGCCTCACGCGGGAGGAGCTCCTACAATGAGCAGTTCTTC

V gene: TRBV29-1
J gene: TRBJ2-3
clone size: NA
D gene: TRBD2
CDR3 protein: CSVPLGGGSTDTQYF
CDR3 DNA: TGCAGCGTTCCGCTTGGCGGGGGTAGCACAGATACGCAGTATTTT

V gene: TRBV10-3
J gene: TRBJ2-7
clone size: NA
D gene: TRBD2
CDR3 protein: CAIRAGTSGEQYF
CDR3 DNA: TGTGCCATCAGGGCCGGGACTAGCGGAGAGCAGTACTTC

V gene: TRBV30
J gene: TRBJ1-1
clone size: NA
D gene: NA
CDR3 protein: CAWSGQGGTEAFF
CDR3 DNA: TGTGCCTGGAGTGGGCAGGGCGGAACTGAAGCTTTCTTT

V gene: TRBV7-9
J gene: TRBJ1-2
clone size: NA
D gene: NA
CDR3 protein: CASVREGNGYTF
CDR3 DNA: TGTGCCAGCGTAAGGGAGGGGAACGGCTACACCTTC

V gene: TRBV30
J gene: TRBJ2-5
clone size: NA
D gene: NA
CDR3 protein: CAWETYAQGPTQYF
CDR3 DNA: TGTGCCTGGGAGACATACGCCCAGGGTCCGACCCAGTACTTC

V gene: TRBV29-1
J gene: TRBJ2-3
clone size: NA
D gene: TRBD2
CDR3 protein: CSFDGSSGGTDTQYF
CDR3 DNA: TGCAGCTTTGACGGGTCTAGCGGGGGGACAGATACGCAGTATTTT

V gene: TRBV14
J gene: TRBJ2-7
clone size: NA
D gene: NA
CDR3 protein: CASSLQGGGEQYF
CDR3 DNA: TGTGCCAGCAGCCTGCAGGGCGGTGGCGAGCAGTACTTC

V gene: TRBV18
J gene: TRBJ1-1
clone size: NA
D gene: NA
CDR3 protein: CASSNGQTLNTEAFF
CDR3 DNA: TGTGCCAGCTCAAATGGACAGACCCTGAACACTGAAGCTTTCTTT

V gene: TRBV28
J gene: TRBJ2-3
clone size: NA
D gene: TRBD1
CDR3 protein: CASSSRGPGTDTQYF
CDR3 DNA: TGTGCCAGCAGTTCCAGGGGGCCTGGCACAGATACGCAGTATTTT

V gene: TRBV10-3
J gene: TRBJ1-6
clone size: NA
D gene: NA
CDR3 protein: CAISDSGGNSPLHF
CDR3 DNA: TGTGCCATCAGTGACTCGGGTGGGAATTCACCCCTCCACTTT

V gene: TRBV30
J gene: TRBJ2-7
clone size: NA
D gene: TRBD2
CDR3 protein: CAHGAGGPYEQYF
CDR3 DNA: TGTGCCCATGGCGCGGGGGGACCCTACGAGCAGTACTTC

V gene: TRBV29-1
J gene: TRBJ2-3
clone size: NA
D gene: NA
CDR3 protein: CSVEWASSTTDTQYF
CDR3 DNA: TGCAGCGTTGAGTGGGCTTCATCTACCACAGATACGCAGTATTTT

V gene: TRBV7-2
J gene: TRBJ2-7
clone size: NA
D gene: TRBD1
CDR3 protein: CASRPQGASEQYF
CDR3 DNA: TGTGCCAGCAGGCCTCAGGGGGCGAGCGAGCAGTACTTC

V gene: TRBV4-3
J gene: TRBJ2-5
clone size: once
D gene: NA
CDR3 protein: CASSHLEGAGETQYF
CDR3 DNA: TGCGCCAGCAGCCATCTTGAGGGAGCTGGAGAGACCCAGTACTTC

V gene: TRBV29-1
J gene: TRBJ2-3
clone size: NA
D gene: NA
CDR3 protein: CSVGELSPDTQYF
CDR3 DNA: TGCAGCGTTGGAGAACTTTCCCCAGATACGCAGTATTTT

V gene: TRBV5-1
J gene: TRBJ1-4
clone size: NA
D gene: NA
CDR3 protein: CASSIATNEKLFF
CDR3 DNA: TGCGCCAGCAGCATTGCAACTAATGAAAAACTGTTTTTT

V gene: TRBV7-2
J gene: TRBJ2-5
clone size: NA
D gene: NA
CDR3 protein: CASSSYRGTQYF
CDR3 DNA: TGTGCCAGCAGCTCATATCGAGGGACCCAGTACTTC

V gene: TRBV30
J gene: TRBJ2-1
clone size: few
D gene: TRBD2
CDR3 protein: CAWSTGLAGEQFF
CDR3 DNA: TGTGCCTGGAGTACCGGACTAGCGGGTGAGCAGTTCTTC

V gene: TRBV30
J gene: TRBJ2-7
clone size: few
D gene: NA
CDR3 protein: CAWSHPGPEQYF
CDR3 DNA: TGTGCCTGGAGCCACCCGGGACCCGAGCAGTACTTC

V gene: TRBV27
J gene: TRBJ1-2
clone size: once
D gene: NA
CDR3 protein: CASSPWAELNYGYTF
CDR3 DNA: TGTGCCAGCAGTCCCTGGGCGGAGCTGAACTATGGCTACACCTTC

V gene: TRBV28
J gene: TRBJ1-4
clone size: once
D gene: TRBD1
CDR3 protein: CASSLPGTGIEKLFF
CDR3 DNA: TGTGCCAGCAGCCTACCCGGGACAGGGATCGAAAAACTGTTTTTT

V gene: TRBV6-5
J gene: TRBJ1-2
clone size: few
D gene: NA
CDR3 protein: CASSYSIGQLYGYTF
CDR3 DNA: TGTGCCAGCAGTTACTCGATAGGACAGTTGTATGGCTACACCTTC

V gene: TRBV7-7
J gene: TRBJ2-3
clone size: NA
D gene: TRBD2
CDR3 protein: CASSYGTSVTDTQYF
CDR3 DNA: TGTGCTAGCAGCTACGGGACTAGCGTAACAGATACGCAGTATTTT

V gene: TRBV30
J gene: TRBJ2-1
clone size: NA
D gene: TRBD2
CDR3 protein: CAWRAQAGTSGYNEQFF
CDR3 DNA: TGTGCCTGGAGGGCACAAGCCGGGACTAGTGGCTACAATGAGCAGTTCTTC

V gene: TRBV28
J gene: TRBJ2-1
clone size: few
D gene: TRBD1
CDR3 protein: CASSGSPDRGLFF
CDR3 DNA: TGTGCCAGCAGTGGATCGCCGGACAGGGGCCTGTTCTTC

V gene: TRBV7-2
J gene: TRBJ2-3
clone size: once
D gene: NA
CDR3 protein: CASSLPSAQGSYTDTQYF
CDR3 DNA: TGTGCCAGCAGCCTCCCCTCGGCCCAGGGGAGTTACACAGATACGCAGTATTTT

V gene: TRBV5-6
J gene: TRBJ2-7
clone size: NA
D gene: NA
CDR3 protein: CASRKRALKLEQYF
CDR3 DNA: TGTGCCAGCAGGAAACGGGCCCTGAAGCTCGAGCAGTACTTC

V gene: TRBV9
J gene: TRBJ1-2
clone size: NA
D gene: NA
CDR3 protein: CASSAGTSTGYTF
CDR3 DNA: TGTGCCAGCAGCGCCGGGACATCAACTGGCTACACCTTC

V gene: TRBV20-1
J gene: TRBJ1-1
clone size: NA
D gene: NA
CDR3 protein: CSARVASEAFF
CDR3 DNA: TGCAGTGCTAGAGTCGCCTCTGAAGCTTTCTTT

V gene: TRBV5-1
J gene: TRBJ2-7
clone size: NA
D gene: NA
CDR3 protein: CALYWGGPYEQYF
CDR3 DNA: TGCGCGCTATATTGGGGCGGTCCCTACGAGCAGTACTTC

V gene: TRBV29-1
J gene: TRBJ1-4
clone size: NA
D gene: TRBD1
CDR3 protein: CSVTRQGSEKLFF
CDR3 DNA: TGCAGCGTAACGAGACAGGGAAGTGAAAAACTGTTTTTT

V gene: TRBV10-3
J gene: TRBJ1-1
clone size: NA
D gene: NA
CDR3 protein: CAISEGQMNTEAFF
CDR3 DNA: TGTGCCATCAGTGAGGGACAGATGAACACTGAAGCTTTCTTT

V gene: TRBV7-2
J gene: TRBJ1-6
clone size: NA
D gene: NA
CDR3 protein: CASSARAYNSPLHF
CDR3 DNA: TGTGCCAGCAGCGCCAGAGCTTATAATTCACCCCTCCACTTT

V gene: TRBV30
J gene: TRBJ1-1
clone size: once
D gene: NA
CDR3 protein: CAWSLERGAFF
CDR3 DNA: TGTGCCTGGAGCCTCGAGCGGGGAGCTTTCTTT

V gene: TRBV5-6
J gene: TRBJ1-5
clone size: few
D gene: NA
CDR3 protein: CASSLALRDQPQHF
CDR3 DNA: TGTGCCAGCAGCTTGGCCTTAAGGGATCAGCCCCAGCATTTT

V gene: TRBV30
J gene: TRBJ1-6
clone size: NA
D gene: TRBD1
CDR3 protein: CAWRDKQGYSPLHF
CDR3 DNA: TGTGCCTGGCGGGATAAACAGGGGTACTCACCCCTCCACTTT

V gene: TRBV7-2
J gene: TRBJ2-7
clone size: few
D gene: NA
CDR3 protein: CASSPDRYEQYF
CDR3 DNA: TGTGCCAGCAGCCCGGACCGCTACGAGCAGTACTTC

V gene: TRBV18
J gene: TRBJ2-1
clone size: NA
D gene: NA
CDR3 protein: CASSPEGLVGWQFF
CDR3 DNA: TGTGCCAGCTCACCCGAGGGACTGGTAGGGTGGCAGTTCTTC

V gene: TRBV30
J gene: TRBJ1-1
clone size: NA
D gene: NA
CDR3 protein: CAWSHIARIEAFF
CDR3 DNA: TGTGCCTGGAGTCATATTGCCCGGATCGAAGCTTTCTTT

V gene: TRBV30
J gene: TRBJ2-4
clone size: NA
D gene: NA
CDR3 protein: CAWSLRGLDIQYF
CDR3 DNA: TGTGCCTGGAGTCTCCGGGGGTTAGACATTCAGTACTTC

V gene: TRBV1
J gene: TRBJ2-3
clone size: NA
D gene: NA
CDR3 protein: CTRLAVYTDTQYF
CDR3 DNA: TGCACTAGACTAGCGGTCTACACAGATACGCAGTATTTT

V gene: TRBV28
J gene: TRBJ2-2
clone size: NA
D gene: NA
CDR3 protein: CASSPSWTANTGELFF
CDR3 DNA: TGTGCCAGCAGTCCCAGCTGGACAGCGAACACCGGGGAGCTGTTTTTT

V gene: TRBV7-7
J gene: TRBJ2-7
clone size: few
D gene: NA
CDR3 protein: CASSLSAAGSSEQYF
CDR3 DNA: TGTGCTAGCAGCCTGTCCGCCGCGGGGTCATCCGAGCAGTACTTC

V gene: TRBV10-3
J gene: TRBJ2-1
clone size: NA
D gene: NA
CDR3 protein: CAIRAREAYNEQFF
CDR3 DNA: TGTGCCATCAGGGCCCGTGAGGCCTACAATGAGCAGTTCTTC

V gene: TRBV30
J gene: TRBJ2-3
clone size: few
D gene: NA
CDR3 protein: CAWSPGDTQYF
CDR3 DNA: TGTGCCTGGTCTCCTGGGGATACGCAGTATTTT